The clone carrying this TCR beta chain has ten or more counts. These data originate in a study of shared clonotypes between healthy human individuals. V trimming: 2 bases; J trimming: 2 bases; junction bases outside the gene matches: 2. Germline V gene data show CDR1 as MDHEN and CDR2 as SYDVKM. The CDR3 has 15 amino acids. Sequencing was performed with immunoSEQ multiplex PCR; in TCRdb, only in-frame clones are kept and a portion is missing. Among 100,000 to 130,000 clones listed, 68% were seen once. The sequence was collected from a woman aged 30 to 39 in good health. The genes are TRBV28 and TRBJ2-3, with TRBD2 identical over 9 bases. The sample comprised memory CD8+ T cells sorted from blood. Subset specified: CD45RO+ cells pooled with CCR7-negative TemRA cells. The CDR3 loop is CASSLAGGHTDTQYF. As DNA, the CDR3 is TGTGCCAGCAGTTTAGCGGGAGGGCACACAGATACGCAGTATTTT.